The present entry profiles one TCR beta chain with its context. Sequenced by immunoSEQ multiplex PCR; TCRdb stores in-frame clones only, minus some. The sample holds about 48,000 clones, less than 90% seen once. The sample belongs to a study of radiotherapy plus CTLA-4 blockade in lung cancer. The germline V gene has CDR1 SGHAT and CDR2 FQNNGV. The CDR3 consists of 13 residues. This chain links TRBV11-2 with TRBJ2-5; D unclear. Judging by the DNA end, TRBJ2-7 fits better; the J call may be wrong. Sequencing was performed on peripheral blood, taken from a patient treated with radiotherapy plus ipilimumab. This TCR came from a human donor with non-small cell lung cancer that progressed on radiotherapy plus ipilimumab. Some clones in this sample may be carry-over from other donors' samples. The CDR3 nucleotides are TGTGCCAGCAGTTCCTATTCGTCTTACGAGCAGTACTTC. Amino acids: CASSSYSSYEQYF.